The sequence of this T cell receptor beta chain was determined in a study of graft-versus-host responses after intestinal transplantation. Whole-study context: Every recipient had anti-thymocyte globulin induction and three to four years of tacrolimus plus steroids.

Profiled with immunoSEQ multiplex PCR; TCRdb holds only in-frame clones, not every one. The data contain 25,000 to 30,000 clones, around 94% of them singletons. V gave up 1 base and J gave up 8 bases, with 20 bases separating them. CDR1 is MDHEN and CDR2 is SYDVKM in the germline V gene. This CDR3 is 16 amino acids long. In its sample, this clone was seen once. This receptor was obtained from a human patient who received an intestinal transplant, so some T cells may come from the graft donor. The source was PBMCs, collected 30 days after intestinal transplant. V usage is TRBV28 and J usage is TRBJ1-2, with D perhaps TRBD1 (5 bases). The CDR3 sequence is CASSLLGGAGLEGYTF. The CDR3 bases are TGTGCCAGCAGTTTATTGGGTGGGGCCGGGCTCGAAGGCTACACCTTC.